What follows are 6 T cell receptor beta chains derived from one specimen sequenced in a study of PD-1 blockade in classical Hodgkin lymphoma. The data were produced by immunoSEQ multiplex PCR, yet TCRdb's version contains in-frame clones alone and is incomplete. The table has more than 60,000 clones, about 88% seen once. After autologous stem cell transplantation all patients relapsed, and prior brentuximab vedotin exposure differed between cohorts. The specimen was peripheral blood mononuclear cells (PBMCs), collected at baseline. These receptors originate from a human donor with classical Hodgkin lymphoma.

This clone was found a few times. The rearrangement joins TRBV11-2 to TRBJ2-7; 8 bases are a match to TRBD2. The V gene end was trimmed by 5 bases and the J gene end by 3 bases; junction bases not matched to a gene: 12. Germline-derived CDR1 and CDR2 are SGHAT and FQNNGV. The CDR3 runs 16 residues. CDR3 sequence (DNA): TGTGCCAGCAGCATAAGAAGCGGGAGACCCAACTACGAGCAGTACTTC. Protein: CASSIRSGRPNYEQYF. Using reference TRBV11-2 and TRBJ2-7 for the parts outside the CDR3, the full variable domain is EAGVAQSPRYKIIEKRQSVAFWCNPISGHATLYWYQQILGQGPKLLIQFQNNGVVDDSQLPKDRFSAERLKGVDSTLKIQPAKLEDSAVYLCASSIRSGRPNYEQYFGPGTRLTVT.

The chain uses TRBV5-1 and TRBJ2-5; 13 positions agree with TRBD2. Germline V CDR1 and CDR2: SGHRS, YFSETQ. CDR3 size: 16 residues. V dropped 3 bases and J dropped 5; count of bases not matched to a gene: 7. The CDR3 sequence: CASSSGLAGVRETQYF. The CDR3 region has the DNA TGCGCCAGCAGCTCAGGACTAGCGGGAGTTCGGGAGACCCAGTACTTC.

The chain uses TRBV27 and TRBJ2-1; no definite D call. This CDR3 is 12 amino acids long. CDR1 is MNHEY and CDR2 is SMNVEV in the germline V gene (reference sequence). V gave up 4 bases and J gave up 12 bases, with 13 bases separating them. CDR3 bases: TGTGCCAGCAGTTCCCGAACCCTAGGGCAGTTCTTC. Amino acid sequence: CASSSRTLGQFF.

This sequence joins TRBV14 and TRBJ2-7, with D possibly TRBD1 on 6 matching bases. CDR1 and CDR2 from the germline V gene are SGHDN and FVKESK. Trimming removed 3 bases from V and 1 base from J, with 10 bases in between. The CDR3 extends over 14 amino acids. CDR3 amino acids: CASSHGTPSYEQYF. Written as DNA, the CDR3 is TGTGCCAGCAGCCACGGGACACCTTCCTACGAGCAGTACTTC.

The CDR3 is CASSAWTGSNSPLHF. CDR3 in DNA: TGTGCCAGTAGTGCCTGGACAGGGTCTAATTCACCCCTCCACTTT. V is TRBV19 and J is TRBJ1-6; 8 bases are a match to TRBD1. The CDR3 totals 15 residues. The trim removed 5 bases at V and 6 bases at J, leaving 6 bases unmatched. The germline gives CDR1 LNHDA, CDR2 SQIVND (reference sequence).

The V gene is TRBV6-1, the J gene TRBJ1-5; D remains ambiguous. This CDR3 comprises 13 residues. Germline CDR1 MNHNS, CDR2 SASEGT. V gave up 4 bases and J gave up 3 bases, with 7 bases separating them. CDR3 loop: CASSGGFNQPQHF. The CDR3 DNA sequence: TGTGCCAGCAGTGGGGGATTCAATCAGCCCCAGCATTTT.